Below, 27 T cell receptor beta chains from the same sample are listed, as sequenced in a study of blood T cells in healthy people across ages (dated by TCRdb to 2014 to 2015). Library preparation used 5' RACE. The instrument was an Illumina HiSeq 2500. The second PCR ran for roughly 6 to 11 cycles and used a J-beta primer mix along with a sample-barcoded 5' primer. The raw public data were reprocessed by TCRdb itself: fastp quality trimming at Q25, MiXCR clonotype calling, in-frame beta chains only. Merged by CDR3 protein, the rows form single entries marked with the most common genes and DNA. The sample table shows hundreds of thousands of distinct CDR3 sequences, and roughly 44% are seen once. Around 18% of the sample rests with the top ten. The sample comprised blood. The receptors derive from a man in his 60s in good health.

The chain recombines TRBV6-1 with TRBJ2-1; 7 bases map to TRBD1. The CDR3 spans 12 residues. From germline, CDR1 is MNHNS and CDR2 SASEGT. With 5 bases clipped from V and 10 bases from J, the junction kept 5 bases outside the gene matches. The CDR3 DNA follows: TGTGCCAGCAGTATGACAGGGTGGGAGCAGTTCTTC. It codes for CASSMTGWEQFF.

This clonotype was found a few times. The chain employs TRBV29-1 and TRBJ2-7; 10 bases agree with TRBD2. CDR3 length: 13 amino acids. Germline CDR1 reads SQVTM; CDR2 reads ANQGSEA. With 7 bases clipped from V and 4 bases from J, the junction kept 7 bases outside the gene matches. The DNA of the CDR3 is TGCAGCGCCACTAGCGGGAATTGGTACGAGCAGTACTTC. Protein product: CSATSGNWYEQYF.

V is TRBV4-1 and J is TRBJ1-4; D gene unclear. V lost 3 bases and J 0 bases, leaving 17 bases between the germline ends. Germline loops: CDR1 MGHRA, CDR2 YSYEKL. The CDR3 covers 18 residues. CDR3: CASSQNPLVLATNEKLFF. CDR3 DNA: TGCGCCAGCAGCCAGAACCCCCTTGTCCTGGCAACTAATGAAAAACTGTTTTTT.

The sample holds a few counts of this clonotype. V and J are TRBV5-1 and TRBJ2-5; TRBD2 agrees at 8 bases. This CDR3 spans 15 amino acids. Trimming took 7 bases from V and 2 from J; bases not matched to a gene: 10. Per germline, CDR1 SGHRS and CDR2 YFSETQ. Written as DNA, the CDR3 is TGCGCCAGCGGCACGGGGGGGACATTACAAGAGACCCAGTACTTC. Translating it yields CASGTGGTLQETQYF.

The genes are TRBV20-1 and TRBJ2-3; D might be TRBD2 (5 bases). Germline V gene data show CDR1 as DFQATT and CDR2 as SNEGSKA (reference sequence). The V gene lost 6 bases and the J gene lost 2 bases, with 9 bases spanning the gap. The CDR3 totals 12 residues. The CDR3 nucleotides read TGCAGTGCCCCCCGGGACACAGATACGCAGTATTTT. This sequence encodes CSAPRDTDTQYF.

The CDR3 DNA reads TGTGCCAGCAACACCTTTAGCGGGGGGGCCGATGAGCAGTTCTTC. Protein: CASNTFSGGADEQFF. The chain employs TRBV2 and TRBJ2-1, with 11 positions matching TRBD2. Looked up from germline, CDR1 is SNHLY and CDR2 is FYNNEI. J was trimmed by 8 bases and V by 7 bases; bases with no gene match: 10. This CDR3 region has 15 residues.

This chain uses TRBV7-2 with TRBJ2-1; TRBD1 matches at 8 bases. CDR1 is SGHTA, CDR2 FQGNSA, per germline. The CDR3 sequence is 14 residues long. The V segment lost 2 bases and the J segment 7 bases; nucleotides outside the gene matches: 4. The DNA of the CDR3 is TGTGCCAGCAGCTTACTACAGGGGGTAAATGAGCAGTTCTTC. Amino acids: CASSLLQGVNEQFF.

This chain connects TRBV25-1 to TRBJ2-5; 12 bases line up with TRBD1. With V trimmed by 6 bases and J by 2 bases, 13 bases remained unmatched. The CDR3 has 18 residues. Per germline, CDR1 MGHDK and CDR2 SYGVNS. DNA for the CDR3: TGTGCCAGCAGGCATGGGACAGGGGGCCCATCACCACAAGAGACCCAGTACTTC. Protein: CASRHGTGGPSPQETQYF. The entire variable domain, with the rest obtained from reference TRBV25-1 and TRBJ2-5, is as follows: EADIYQTPRYLVIGTGKKITLECSQTMGHDKMYWYQQDPGMELHLIHYSYGVNSTEKGDLSSESTVSRIRTEHFPLTLESARPSHTSQYLCASRHGTGGPSPQETQYFGPGTRLLVL.

This chain connects TRBV12-3 or TRBV12-4 to TRBJ2-1; 10 bases are shared with TRBD1. The V segment lost 6 bases and the J segment 8 bases; nucleotides outside the gene matches: 10. The CDR3 runs to 15 residues. CDR3 in DNA: TGTGCCAGCAGACCTAGCCGGGACAGGGGACATGAGCAGTTCTTC. It encodes CASRPSRDRGHEQFF.

The chain couples TRBV7-9 to TRBJ2-6; 8 positions agree with TRBD1. CDR3 length: 19 residues. V gave up 6 bases and J gave up 0 bases; unmatched junction bases: 13. Germline CDR1 is SEHNR and CDR2 is FQNEAQ (reference sequence). The CDR3 nucleotides are TGTGCCAGCAGTACAGACAGGGGTATAATCCACTCTGGGGCCAACGTCCTGACTTTC. Translating gives CASSTDRGIIHSGANVLTF.

V is TRBV6-6 and J is TRBJ1-6; tentatively, D is TRBD1 (5 bases). The germline V and J ends were trimmed by 6 bases and 14 bases, with 17 bases remaining between them. The CDR3 consists of 13 residues. CDR1 is MNHNY and CDR2 is SVGAGI in the germline V gene (reference sequence). CDR3 nucleotide sequence: TGTGCCAGCAGCTCCGGCGGGACGCGGACCCTCCACTTT. It yields the protein CASSSGGTRTLHF.

This clonotype was observed a handful of times. V gene TRBV27 combines with J gene TRBJ2-1; the match to TRBD2 covers 7 bases. The CDR3 is 14 residues long. Germline V CDR1 and CDR2: MNHEY, SMNVEV (reference sequence). V lost 6 bases to trimming and J lost 4 bases; unmatched junction nucleotides: 6. CDR3 protein: CASRKAGPYNEQFF. The CDR3 DNA reads TGTGCCAGCAGGAAAGCGGGACCATACAATGAGCAGTTCTTC.

The V call is TRBV5-1, the J call TRBJ2-5; the match to TRBD1 covers 10 bases. The CDR3 covers 15 residues. Trimming cost V 3 bases and J 5 bases; bases outside gene matches: 7. Per germline, CDR1 SGHRS and CDR2 YFSETQ. In nucleotides, the CDR3 is TGCGCCAGCAGCTCGGGACAGGGGCCGGTGGAGACCCAGTACTTC. It is translated as CASSSGQGPVETQYF.

The rearrangement links TRBV6-6 to TRBJ1-1; possible D gene TRBD1, 6 bases. Trimming removed 6 bases at V and 4 bases at J, with 15 bases between. CDR3 length: 14 amino acids. Germline lookup yields CDR1 MNHNY and CDR2 SVGAGI (reference sequence). CDR3 DNA: TGTGCCAGCAGGCAACACAGGGAAGGCACTGAAGCTTTCTTT. This gives the protein CASRQHREGTEAFF.

This clonotype was recorded a few times. The rearrangement joins TRBV24-1 to TRBJ2-7, with 11 bases identical to TRBD1. V lost 2 bases, J lost 5 bases, and 4 bases stayed unmatched. Germline values: CDR1 KGHDR, CDR2 SFDVKD. The CDR3 totals 15 residues. For the CDR3, the DNA is TGTGCCACCAGTGATTCGGGACAGGGGGGCCACGAGCAGTACTTC. It is translated as CATSDSGQGGHEQYF.

The V and J genes are TRBV6-5 and TRBJ2-7, with TRBD1 as a possible D gene (6 bases). The CDR3 spans 16 residues. The V end was cut by 6 bases, the J end by 3 bases, with 21 bases between. Germline V gene data show CDR1 as MNHEY and CDR2 as SVGAGI. The CDR3, as DNA: TGTGCCAGCAGCCTAACCCGACGGGGCAGGGGCTACGAGCAGTACTTC. This sequence encodes CASSLTRRGRGYEQYF.

V gene TRBV7-2 combines with J gene TRBJ2-3, with 7 bases aligning to TRBD2. Germline trimming cut 5 bases from V and 1 base from J; bases unmatched to any gene: 6. CDR1 SGHTA and CDR2 FQGNSA come from the germline V gene. The CDR3 is 15 residues long. The CDR3 sequence: CASSLRDYRTDTQYF. The CDR3 nucleotides read TGTGCCAGCAGCCTCCGGGACTACCGCACAGATACGCAGTATTTT.

In DNA form, the CDR3 reads TGTGCCAGCAGCCCACAGGGCTTACAGTCACCCCTCCACTTT. Translation gives CASSPQGLQSPLHF. The rearrangement links TRBV13 to TRBJ1-6; TRBD1 might be the D (6 bases). The germline V gene has CDR1 PRHDT and CDR2 FYEKMQ (reference sequence). V lost 5 bases to trimming and J lost 10 bases, with 15 bases between them. CDR3 size: 14 residues.

This clonotype appeared a few times. This chain joins TRBV6-6 and TRBJ2-3, with TRBD1 as a possible D gene (5 bases). The V end lost 7 bases, the J end lost 2 bases, and 13 bases lay between the germline ends. Germline CDR1 MNHNY, CDR2 SVGAGI (reference sequence). This CDR3 is 14 amino acids long. The CDR3 DNA is TGTGCCAGCAAGGACACGGCTTCCACAGATACGCAGTATTTT. Translation: CASKDTASTDTQYF.

This clonotype was recorded a few times. This rearrangement joins TRBV5-6 to TRBJ1-2; TRBD1 matches 8 bases. Germline trimming cut 3 bases from V and 6 bases from J; bases unmatched to any gene: 10. The CDR3 contains 15 residues. Germline CDR1 and CDR2: SGHDT and YYEEEE. In DNA, the CDR3 is TGTGCCAGCAGCTCCCTGGACAGGGAAGGGCATGGCTACACCTTC. Translated, it gives CASSSLDREGHGYTF.

This chain links TRBV20-1 with TRBJ1-1; perhaps TRBD1 as D (6 bases). From germline, CDR1 is DFQATT and CDR2 SNEGSKA (reference sequence). V lost 3 bases and J lost 0, with 17 bases in between. The CDR3 is made up of 16 amino acids. The chain's CDR3 is CSASSLKGGMNTEAFF. The CDR3 DNA sequence: TGCAGTGCTAGCAGCCTCAAAGGGGGTATGAACACTGAAGCTTTCTTT.

The V and J genes are TRBV6-5 and TRBJ1-6; 8 bases line up with TRBD1. V lost 2 bases, J lost 7 bases, and 4 bases stayed unmatched. The CDR3 has 15 amino acids. Germline CDR1 reads MNHEY; CDR2 reads SVGAGI. The CDR3, as DNA: TGTGCCAGCAGTTACAATCGACAGGGGAATTCACCCCTCCACTTT. Encoded protein: CASSYNRQGNSPLHF.

This clonotype has just a few counts. In nucleotides, the CDR3 is TGTGCCAGCAGTTTACTGTATCCTAGCGGGTTCTCCTACGAGCAGTACTTC. It yields the protein CASSLLYPSGFSYEQYF. The chain employs TRBV28 and TRBJ2-7; 8 nucleotides agree with TRBD2. With 2 bases clipped from V and 0 bases from J, the junction kept 9 bases outside the gene matches. The CDR3 totals 17 residues. Per germline, CDR1 MDHEN and CDR2 SYDVKM. Together with reference TRBV28 and TRBJ2-7, the CDR3 gives the full variable domain: DVKVTQSSRYLVKRTGEKVFLECVQDMDHENMFWYRQDPGLGLRLIYFSYDVKMKEKGDIPEGYSVSREKKERFSLILESASTNQTSMYLCASSLLYPSGFSYEQYFGPGTRLTVT.

The rearrangement joins TRBV12-3 or TRBV12-4 to TRBJ2-3; unclear D gene. Trimming pared 0 bases from V and 0 bases from J, leaving 7 bases between. The CDR3 has 15 residues. CDR3 in DNA: TGTGCCAGCAGTTTAGCTGGATCTAGCACAGATACGCAGTATTTT. It translates to CASSLAGSSTDTQYF.

The chain uses TRBV7-8 and TRBJ1-4; 9 bases map to TRBD1. Germline V lookup: CDR1 SGHVS, CDR2 FQNEAQ. V lost 6 bases, J lost 7 bases, and 6 bases stayed unmatched. This CDR3 region has 14 residues. The CDR3 sequence is CASRTGTGPEKLFF. DNA of the CDR3: TGTGCCAGCAGAACCGGGACAGGGCCTGAAAAACTGTTTTTT.

This sequence joins TRBV9 and TRBJ2-3, with D unresolved. Per the germline V gene, CDR1 is SGDLS and CDR2 is YYNGEE. The CDR3 length is 15 residues. The V gene lost 0 bases and the J gene lost 6 bases, with 14 bases spanning the gap. The CDR3 reads CASSVVPRPTDTQYF. In DNA form, the CDR3 reads TGTGCCAGCAGCGTAGTTCCAAGACCCACGGATACGCAGTATTTT.

This clonotype has only a few counts. The rearrangement joins TRBV4-3 to TRBJ1-6; D gene unclear. V lost 0 bases, J lost 8 bases, and 8 bases lay in between. CDR3 length: 14 amino acids. Per germline, CDR1 LGHNA and CDR2 YSLEER. The CDR3 spells CASSQEVLDSPLHF. CDR3 in DNA: TGCGCCAGCAGCCAAGAAGTCCTCGATTCACCCCTCCACTTT.